Below are 15 T cell receptor beta chains sequenced from a single sample in a study of graft-versus-host responses after intestinal transplantation. Antigen specificity for these receptors is unknown. Sequenced by immunoSEQ multiplex PCR; TCRdb stores in-frame clones only, minus some. Of 55,000 to 80,000 clones in the sample, roughly 90% were seen once. This material consisted of unstimulated CD8+ T cells sorted from spleen or lymph node cells, taken before transplant. The receptors here all came from a human donor who was the organ donor for an intestinal transplant.

This clone was recorded once. The chain joins TRBV6-1 to TRBJ2-7, with TRBD1 matching 10 bases. The V gene's germline CDR1 is MNHNS and CDR2 SASEGT. Germline trimming cut 8 bases from V and 3 bases from J; bases unmatched to any gene: 7. The CDR3 consists of 14 residues. CDR3 DNA: TGTGCCAGCGAGTCGACAGGGGGCAGCTACGAGCAGTACTTC. Residues: CASESTGGSYEQYF.

As for this clone: A junction end diverges from the germline sequence, so it may reflect a read error. The rearrangement joins TRBV6-5 to TRBJ1-1; 7 bases line up with TRBD1. CDR3 length: 15 amino acids. The germline V gene encodes CDR1 MNHEY and CDR2 SVGAGI. The CDR3 DNA sequence: TGTGCCAGCAGTTACTCGACGCAGGGGGGCACTGGAGCTTTCTTT. Translated: CASSYSTQGGTGAFF.

This sequence joins TRBV28 and TRBJ2-7; 10 nucleotides align to TRBD1. V was pared by 3 bases and J by 5 bases, with 10 bases of the junction left unmatched. Germline CDR1 is MDHEN and CDR2 is SYDVKM. The CDR3 totals 16 residues. The CDR3 region is CASSFPSDRGRNEQYF. The CDR3 DNA is TGTGCCAGCAGTTTCCCCAGCGACAGGGGGCGAAACGAGCAGTACTTC.

The chain couples TRBV5-8 to TRBJ2-1; TRBD1 matches 9 bases. V dropped 3 bases and J dropped 4; count of bases not matched to a gene: 5. The CDR3 covers 15 residues. Germline lookup yields CDR1 SGHTS and CDR2 YDEGEE. CDR3 DNA sequence: TGTGCCAGCAGCTGGGACAGGGCCTTATACAATGAGCAGTTCTTC. Protein sequence: CASSWDRALYNEQFF.

The chain couples TRBV19 to TRBJ1-5, with a weak D call TRBD1 (6 bases). Germline-derived CDR1 and CDR2 are LNHDA and SQIVND (reference sequence). The germline V and J ends were trimmed by 1 base and 7 bases, with 14 bases remaining between them. This CDR3 contains 15 residues. CDR3 protein: CASSIAPRGWQPQHF. The CDR3, as DNA: TGTGCCAGTAGTATAGCCCCCAGGGGTTGGCAGCCCCAGCATTTT.

V gene TRBV28 combines with J gene TRBJ1-1; D remains unclear. Looked up from germline, CDR1 is MDHEN and CDR2 is SYDVKM. This CDR3 has 14 residues. V was clipped by 4 bases and J by 6 bases, with 15 bases between them. CDR3 nucleotides: TGTGCCAGCAGTTCAAAGGGAGGGCTCCCTGAAGCTTTCTTT. Amino acids: CASSSKGGLPEAFF.

The gene calls are TRBV28 and TRBJ2-1, with 11 nucleotides matching TRBD1. Trimming at V came to 7 bases and at J to 8 bases, leaving 7 bases not matched to a gene. Germline V CDR1 and CDR2: MDHEN, SYDVKM. The CDR3 contains 14 residues. The CDR3 sequence: CASTPDRGPYEQFF. Written as DNA, the CDR3 is TGTGCCAGCACCCCGGACAGGGGGCCCTATGAGCAGTTCTTC.

This chain links TRBV5-4 with TRBJ2-7, with D unclear. The CDR3 sequence is 12 residues long. V was cut by 4 bases and J by 0 bases, with 5 bases left in between. Germline-derived CDR1 and CDR2 are SGHNT and YYREEE (reference sequence). The DNA of the CDR3 is TGTGCCAGCAGCCCTAACTCCTACGAGCAGTACTTC. Its protein product is CASSPNSYEQYF.

The chain joins TRBV10-2 to TRBJ2-5; D gene ambiguous. This CDR3 has 13 amino acids. Germline assignment: CDR1 WSHSY and CDR2 SAAADI. V was trimmed by 3 bases and J by 2 bases, leaving 7 bases between them. As DNA, the CDR3 is TGCGCCAGCAGTGAACGGTCGCAAGAGACCCAGTACTTC. Amino acids: CASSERSQETQYF.

The gene calls are TRBV6-6 and TRBJ2-7; 13 bases are a match to TRBD2. This CDR3 has 16 residues. CDR1 is MNHNY and CDR2 is SVGAGI in the germline V gene (reference sequence). V trimming: 0 bases; J trimming: 4 bases; junction bases outside the gene matches: 3. The DNA for the CDR3 is TGTGCCAGCAGTTACTCGATGGGACTAGCGGGGTACGAGCAGTACTTC. Amino acid sequence: CASSYSMGLAGYEQYF.

This chain links TRBV15 with TRBJ1-1; D is ambiguous. The CDR3 runs to 14 residues. The V end lost 0 bases, the J end lost 1 base, and 6 bases lay between the germline ends. Germline V gene data show CDR1 as LNHNV and CDR2 as YYDKDF (reference sequence). The CDR3 protein is CATSRDQANTEAFF. CDR3 sequence (DNA): TGTGCCACCAGCAGAGATCAGGCGAACACTGAAGCTTTCTTT.

The rearrangement links TRBV28 to TRBJ1-1; 8 nucleotides line up with TRBD1. V lost 9 bases, J lost 1 base, and 7 bases stayed unmatched. Germline V gene lookup returns CDR1 MDHEN and CDR2 SYDVKM. The CDR3 is 14 residues long. The CDR3: CASKYRGTNTEAFF. Here the CDR3 DNA reads TGTGCCAGTAAATACAGGGGGACGAACACTGAAGCTTTCTTT.

V gene TRBV30 combines with J gene TRBJ1-5, with a tentative D call TRBD1 (6 bases). The germline V gene has CDR1 GTSNPN and CDR2 SVGIG (reference sequence). The V end was cut by 1 base, the J end by 4 bases, with 11 bases between. CDR3 length: 14 amino acids. CDR3 protein: CAWSGGQRNQPQHF. Written as DNA, the CDR3 is TGTGCCTGGAGTGGAGGACAGCGAAATCAGCCCCAGCATTTT.

J is TRBJ2-2 and V is TRBV27; the match to TRBD2 covers 11 bases. This CDR3 region has 16 residues. The junction had 9 bases not matched to a gene; V was cut back by 5 bases and J by 7 bases. In germline, CDR1 is MNHEY, CDR2 SMNVEV (reference sequence). The CDR3 loop reads CASSPLRLAGFGELFF. The CDR3 DNA sequence: TGTGCCAGCAGTCCACTTAGACTAGCGGGATTCGGGGAGCTGTTTTTT.

V usage is TRBV7-9 and J usage is TRBJ1-2; 10 bases align to TRBD1. The CDR3 is made up of 13 amino acids. CDR1 SEHNR and CDR2 FQNEAQ come from the germline V gene (reference sequence). J gave up 12 bases and V 4 bases, and 8 bases lay outside the gene matches. This CDR3 is CASSSGGQGYHTF. In nucleotides, the CDR3 is TGTGCCAGCAGCTCCGGGGGACAGGGGTATCACACCTTC.